This T cell receptor (beta chain) derives from a study of regulatory T cells in long-lasting Graves disease. Overall study context: With positive TSH receptor antibodies and over 5 years of antithyroid drugs, Graves' disease was considered persistent.

This clonotype was detected only a few times. The ends were cut back, 0 bases at V and 6 bases at J, with 20 bases in the middle. The CDR3 runs 16 residues. The germline V gene has CDR1 SQVTM and CDR2 ANQGSEA. Construction of the TCR beta libraries employed iRepertoire HTBI primers in conjunction with Arm-PCR of CDR3 regions. The authors' processing: Analysis of the samples identified 50 to 75 TRBV and 12 to 15 TRBJ segments. TCRdb reprocessed the multiplex PCR reads via MiXCR and lists one record per CDR3 protein. The V and J calls reflect TCRdb's pipeline rather than the authors' work. The sample includes a few hundred thousand distinct CDR3 sequences, roughly a quarter seen only once; the top ten take approximately 25%. Indicated time point: persistent/refractory GD, antithyroid drugs over 5 years with positive TRAb. RNA from PBMCs was the source of the TCR library.

This clonotype was sampled from a female donor with Graves disease. The chain is built from TRBV29-1 and TRBJ1-2; D is uncertain. The sequencing used peripheral blood mononuclear cells (PBMCs), collected when the disease was refractory, from a patient treated with antithyroid drugs. CDR3 sequence: CSVEEAFPGRTDGYTF. CDR3 sequence (DNA): TGCAGCGTTGAAGAAGCATTCCCCGGGAGGACCGATGGCTACACCTTC.